The rows below give T cell receptor beta chains drawn from one sample of a study of control samples from healthy donors and cancer patients. The method was immunoSEQ multiplex PCR; TCRdb's version includes in-frame clones alone and lacks a portion of them. The top ten clones hold roughly 5.6% of a sample with fewer than 80,000 clones, 90% of them seen once. Input material: PBMCs. The receptors originated from a man between 60 and 75 years old with colorectal cancer. Both conserved end residues are part of each CDR3. The order of the fields is J gene, clone size, D gene, V gene, CDR3 protein, CDR3 DNA. A D gene is named only where the DNA matches it firmly. The size of a clone is reported for some rows only, either as once, few or many, or as a class for expanded clones.

j_gene: TRBJ1-6; abundance: -; d_gene: TRBD1; v_gene: TRBV30; CDR3aa: CAWTSGQGGYNSPLHF; CDR3nt: TGTGCCTGGACTTCGGGACAGGGGGGATATAATTCACCCCTCCACTTT
j_gene: TRBJ2-7; abundance: -; d_gene: -; v_gene: TRBV6-5; CDR3aa: CASRGSGRQDYEQYF; CDR3nt: TGTGCCAGCAGGGGGTCAGGCCGACAGGACTACGAGCAGTACTTC
j_gene: TRBJ1-5; abundance: -; d_gene: TRBD1; v_gene: TRBV19; CDR3aa: CASSIPGGLQPQHF; CDR3nt: TGTGCCAGTAGCATCCCAGGGGGCCTTCAGCCCCAGCATTTT
j_gene: TRBJ2-5; abundance: -; d_gene: TRBD1; v_gene: TRBV3-1/TRBV3-2; CDR3aa: CASSRQPGQGLETQYF; CDR3nt: TGTGCCAGCAGCCGACAACCCGGACAGGGGCTTGAGACCCAGTACTTC
j_gene: TRBJ2-3; abundance: -; d_gene: -; v_gene: TRBV27; CDR3aa: CASSQRLTVTDTQYF; CDR3nt: TGTGCCAGCAGTCAAAGACTCACAGTCACAGATACGCAGTATTTT
j_gene: TRBJ2-1; abundance: -; d_gene: TRBD1; v_gene: TRBV7-3; CDR3aa: CASVAGEGQGGYNEQFF; CDR3nt: TGTGCCAGCGTTGCTGGGGAGGGACAGGGGGGCTACAATGAGCAGTTCTTC
j_gene: TRBJ2-7; abundance: -; d_gene: -; v_gene: TRBV25-1; CDR3aa: CASSGMVSYEQYF; CDR3nt: TGTGCCAGCAGTGGAATGGTCTCCTACGAGCAGTACTTC
j_gene: TRBJ2-7; abundance: -; d_gene: TRBD1; v_gene: TRBV7-9; CDR3aa: CASSSDRGHYEQYF; CDR3nt: TGTGCCAGCAGCTCGGACAGGGGGCATTACGAGCAGTACTTC
j_gene: TRBJ1-2; abundance: few; d_gene: TRBD1; v_gene: TRBV7-7; CDR3aa: CASIHAGTEDDGYTF; CDR3nt: TGTGCCAGCATCCACGCCGGGACAGAGGACGACGGCTACACCTTC
j_gene: TRBJ2-2; abundance: -; d_gene: TRBD1; v_gene: TRBV5-4; CDR3aa: CASSKYRGRDTGELFF; CDR3nt: TGTGCCAGCAGCAAATACAGGGGCCGGGACACCGGGGAGCTGTTTTTT
j_gene: TRBJ1-3; abundance: -; d_gene: TRBD1; v_gene: TRBV7-2; CDR3aa: CASSPGQGRGNTIYF; CDR3nt: TGTGCCAGCAGCCCAGGACAGGGGAGGGGAAACACCATATATTTT
j_gene: TRBJ2-5; abundance: -; d_gene: TRBD2; v_gene: TRBV6-4; CDR3aa: CASSPTSGGAQETQYF; CDR3nt: TGTGCCAGCAGCCCCACTAGCGGGGGGGCCCAAGAGACCCAGTACTTC
j_gene: TRBJ1-4; abundance: -; d_gene: -; v_gene: TRBV7-2; CDR3aa: CASSVGNEKLFF; CDR3nt: TGTGCCAGCAGCGTCGGAAATGAAAAACTGTTTTTT
j_gene: TRBJ1-6; abundance: -; d_gene: -; v_gene: TRBV28; CDR3aa: CASSLRGGGGNSPLHF; CDR3nt: TGTGCCAGCAGTTTGCGGGGTGGGGGAGGCAATTCACCCCTCCACTTT
j_gene: TRBJ1-4; abundance: -; d_gene: TRBD1; v_gene: TRBV5-6; CDR3aa: CASSWGTATTNEKLFF; CDR3nt: TGTGCCAGCAGCTGGGGGACAGCCACAACTAATGAAAAACTGTTTTTT
j_gene: TRBJ2-7; abundance: -; d_gene: TRBD1; v_gene: TRBV27; CDR3aa: CASSSPGQVGYEQYF; CDR3nt: TGTGCCAGCAGTTCTCCAGGACAGGTTGGGTACGAGCAGTACTTC
j_gene: TRBJ2-3; abundance: -; d_gene: TRBD1; v_gene: TRBV5-4; CDR3aa: CANSLNSGQGGDTQYF; CDR3nt: TGTGCCAACAGCTTGAATTCGGGACAGGGTGGAGATACGCAGTATTTT
j_gene: TRBJ1-5; abundance: -; d_gene: -; v_gene: TRBV2; CDR3aa: CASTSRDQPQHF; CDR3nt: TGTGCCAGCACTAGCAGGGATCAGCCCCAGCATTTT
j_gene: TRBJ2-3; abundance: -; d_gene: TRBD2; v_gene: TRBV27; CDR3aa: CASTRLLTSGSTDTQYF; CDR3nt: TGTGCCAGCACGCGACTCTTGACTAGCGGGAGCACAGATACGCAGTATTTT
j_gene: TRBJ2-7; abundance: -; d_gene: -; v_gene: TRBV12-3/TRBV12-4; CDR3aa: CASSFSRGDLYF; CDR3nt: TGTGCCAGCAGTTTTAGCCGGGGCGACCTGTACTTC
j_gene: TRBJ2-6; abundance: few; d_gene: TRBD2; v_gene: TRBV4-2; CDR3aa: CASSQDHSGGYSGANVLTF; CDR3nt: TGTGCCAGCAGCCAAGATCATAGCGGGGGCTACTCTGGGGCCAACGTCCTGACTTTC
j_gene: TRBJ2-5; abundance: -; d_gene: TRBD2; v_gene: TRBV3-1/TRBV3-2; CDR3aa: CASSPGTSGGRETQYF; CDR3nt: TGTGCCAGCAGCCCGGGGACTAGCGGGGGGAGAGAGACCCAGTACTTC
j_gene: TRBJ2-7; abundance: -; d_gene: -; v_gene: TRBV10-3; CDR3aa: CAISPVGGGQYEQYF; CDR3nt: TGTGCCATCAGTCCCGTGGGCGGGGGACAATACGAGCAGTACTTC
j_gene: TRBJ1-4; abundance: -; d_gene: -; v_gene: TRBV7-2; CDR3aa: CASSFQTGPNEKLFF; CDR3nt: TGTGCCAGCAGCTTTCAGACAGGCCCTAATGAAAAACTGTTTTTT
j_gene: TRBJ1-5; abundance: -; d_gene: TRBD1; v_gene: TRBV2; CDR3aa: CASRQGTNSYSNQPQHF; CDR3nt: TGTGCCAGCAGACAGGGGACTAATTCCTATAGCAATCAGCCCCAGCATTTT
j_gene: TRBJ2-5; abundance: -; d_gene: TRBD1; v_gene: TRBV9; CDR3aa: CASSRDRGLQETQYF; CDR3nt: TGTGCCAGCAGCCGGGACAGGGGTCTCCAAGAGACCCAGTACTTC
j_gene: TRBJ2-7; abundance: once; d_gene: -; v_gene: TRBV7-9; CDR3aa: CASSPPGTHYEQYF; CDR3nt: TGTGCCAGCAGCCCCCCGGGGACCCACTACGAGCAGTACTTC
j_gene: TRBJ2-1; abundance: -; d_gene: TRBD2; v_gene: TRBV11-2; CDR3aa: CASSTSGSVREQFF; CDR3nt: TGTGCCAGCAGCACTAGCGGGTCCGTTAGGGAGCAGTTCTTC
j_gene: TRBJ1-3; abundance: -; d_gene: -; v_gene: TRBV6-5; CDR3aa: CASRPGSFKDTIYF; CDR3nt: TGTGCCAGCAGGCCCGGGAGTTTCAAGGACACCATATATTTT
j_gene: TRBJ2-3; abundance: -; d_gene: -; v_gene: TRBV7-9; CDR3aa: CASSPSAVGPRTDTQYF; CDR3nt: TGTGCCAGCAGCCCCAGCGCGGTGGGGCCTCGCACAGATACGCAGTATTTT
j_gene: TRBJ2-7; abundance: -; d_gene: TRBD2; v_gene: TRBV6-5; CDR3aa: CASRAPGGGTYEQYF; CDR3nt: TGTGCCAGCAGGGCACCGGGGGGAGGCACCTACGAGCAGTACTTC
j_gene: TRBJ1-5; abundance: -; d_gene: -; v_gene: TRBV2; CDR3aa: CASSVDSNQPQHF; CDR3nt: TGTGCCAGCAGTGTAGATAGCAATCAGCCCCAGCATTTT
j_gene: TRBJ1-5; abundance: -; d_gene: TRBD1; v_gene: TRBV7-2; CDR3aa: CASSQGARGNQPQHF; CDR3nt: TGTGCCAGCAGCCAGGGGGCTCGGGGCAATCAGCCCCAGCATTTT
j_gene: TRBJ2-5; abundance: -; d_gene: TRBD2; v_gene: TRBV5-1; CDR3aa: CASSLNSGSETQYF; CDR3nt: TGCGCCAGCAGCTTGAATAGCGGGAGTGAGACCCAGTACTTC
j_gene: TRBJ2-7; abundance: -; d_gene: -; v_gene: TRBV11-1; CDR3aa: CASSFTGKEQYF; CDR3nt: TGTGCCAGCAGCTTTACAGGGAAGGAGCAGTACTTC
j_gene: TRBJ2-5; abundance: -; d_gene: TRBD2; v_gene: TRBV5-1; CDR3aa: CASSYGLAGGPETQYF; CDR3nt: TGCGCCAGCAGCTATGGACTAGCGGGGGGGCCTGAGACCCAGTACTTC
j_gene: TRBJ1-4; abundance: -; d_gene: -; v_gene: TRBV28; CDR3aa: CASSRGLEKLFF; CDR3nt: TGTGCCAGCAGCCGGGGGTTAGAAAAACTGTTTTTT
j_gene: TRBJ1-3; abundance: -; d_gene: -; v_gene: TRBV10-3; CDR3aa: CAISDGSSGNTIYF; CDR3nt: TGTGCCATCAGTGATGGGAGCTCTGGAAACACCATATATTTT